This TCR beta chain comes out of a study of radiation and T cells in renal cell carcinoma. Generated by immunoSEQ multiplex PCR, the TCRdb table keeps only in-frame clones and is missing some. The data hold some 80,000 clones, with roughly 80% observed a single time. Time point denoted: blood 4 weeks post-SBRT, at nephrectomy. This sample's treatment: 15 Gy SBRT to primary tumor, nephrectomy 4 weeks later. Nephrectomy followed 15 Gy stereotactic body radiation by 4 weeks. After SBRT, blood was collected at 2 and 4 weeks, plus baseline. The study's findings and limits: Pretreatment tumor biopsies were lacking, so baseline clonotypes are unknown.

Germline CDR1 and CDR2: SGHRS and YFSETQ. V shed 5 bases and J shed 3 bases, with 5 bases lying between them. This CDR3 is built from 11 residues. This clone has just a few counts. The antigen is unknown. The sample consisted of blood, taken from a patient whose treatment included radiotherapy and nephrectomy. The sequence was obtained from an older woman with renal cell carcinoma. The V call is TRBV5-1, the J call TRBJ1-1; no reliable D call. CDR3 bases: TGCGCCAGCAGTATGGACACTGAAGCTTTCTTT. Translating gives CASSMDTEAFF.